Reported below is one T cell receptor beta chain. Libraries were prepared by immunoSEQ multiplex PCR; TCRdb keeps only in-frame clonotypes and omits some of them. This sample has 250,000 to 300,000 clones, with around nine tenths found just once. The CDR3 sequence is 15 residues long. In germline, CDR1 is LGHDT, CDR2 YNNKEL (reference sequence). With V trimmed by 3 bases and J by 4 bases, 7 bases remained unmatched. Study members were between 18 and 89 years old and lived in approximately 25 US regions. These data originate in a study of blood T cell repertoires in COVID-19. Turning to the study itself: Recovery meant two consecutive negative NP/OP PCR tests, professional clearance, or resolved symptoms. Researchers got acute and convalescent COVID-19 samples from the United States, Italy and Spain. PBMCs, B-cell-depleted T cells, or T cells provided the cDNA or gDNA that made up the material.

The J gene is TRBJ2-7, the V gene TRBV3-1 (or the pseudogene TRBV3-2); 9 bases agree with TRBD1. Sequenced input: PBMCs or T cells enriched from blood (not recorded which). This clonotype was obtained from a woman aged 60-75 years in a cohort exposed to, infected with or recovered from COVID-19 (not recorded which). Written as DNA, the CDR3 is TGTGCCAGCAGCCAGGCGGGACAGGGTACTTACGAGCAGTACTTC. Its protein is CASSQAGQGTYEQYF.